This T cell receptor beta chain was profiled in a study of OX40 agonist ivuxolimab in advanced cancers. Regarding the study in general: Ivuxolimab was an agonistic, fully human IgG2 monoclonal antibody directed against OX40 (CD134), a costimulatory receptor. Intravenous ivuxolimab was administered to patients every 2 weeks at six dose levels: 0.01, 0.1, 0.3, 1.5, 3 and 10 mg/kg. Of the 50 to 55 dose-escalation patients, hepatocellular carcinoma was present in roughly 19, melanoma in around 15, renal cell carcinoma in 9 and head and neck cancer in 9. The dose-escalation cohort was 82.7% male with a mean age of 60 years, ranging from roughly 23 to 85. Patients were allowed to have had prior anti-PD-1, anti-PD-L1 or anti-CTLA-4 therapy, and 40% of the dose-escalation patients had been treated with checkpoint inhibitors. Three dose-escalation patients achieved partial responses, one with hepatocellular carcinoma and two with cutaneous melanoma. The point of sequencing TCRbeta in the periphery was to test whether ivuxolimab changed TCR sequence diversity and drove clonal T-cell expansion. The monotherapy dose-escalation portion (N ≈ 56 patients) of the phase I ivuxolimab trial is reported in the paper. General findings and caveats noted by the study authors: After ivuxolimab, more expanded clones were found on average in CD8+ T cells than in CD4+ T cells. At doses of 0.1 to 3.0 mg/kg, clonal expansion of both CD4+ and CD8+ blood T cells was observed from baseline to week 6. In the 0.1-3.0 mg/kg groups, partial responders were among the patients with the lowest normalized peripheral clonal expansion, particularly in CD8+ T cells. Antigen specificity was not determined for the clonally expanded peripheral T cells. Low levels of normalized T-cell clonal expansion were also seen in some nonresponding patients.

V lost 4 bases and J lost 6 bases; the stretch between them is 16 bases long. CDR1 and CDR2 were assigned from the germline V gene as LGHNA and YNFKEQ. Inclusive of the bounding cysteine and phenylalanine, the CDR3 is 15 residues long. Here the CDR3 DNA is all that survives: 45 bases in frame from base 1. Patients with a history of autoimmune disease or receiving systemic immunosuppression were excluded from the trial. In every dose cohort, peripheral blood was drawn for TCR sequencing at baseline, cycle 4 day 1, and cycle 7 day 1. The samples were taken from a phase I, first-in-human, multicenter, open-label dose-escalation trial of ivuxolimab. The trial enrolled adults with locally advanced or metastatic head and neck squamous cell, hepatocellular, melanoma or renal cell carcinoma. CD4+ and CD8+ T cells were sorted separately from peripheral blood before TCR sequencing. Worth noting for this clone: Which antigen it targets is not known. Within one base of it there is no much larger clone, and no base qualities were kept.

Genomic DNA was isolated from the sorted cells so that the TCRbeta CDR3 region could be sequenced. The immunoSEQ Assay was used for sequencing of TCRbeta CDR3 regions. The clones in this table, taken by TCRdb from immuneACCESS, are in-frame only. Not every clone is retained; where verified, under half of the shortfall comes from an unresolved V gene, and the cause of the rest is unknown. The sample records more than 35,000 clones, about 80% of which are singletons. The ten largest clones take up roughly 25% of the sample. Here the chain combines TRBV4-2 and TRBJ2-1, with a tentative D call of TRBD1 or TRBD2, each matching 5 bases. The sequencing used CD4+ or CD8+ T cells sorted from blood, collected in a trial of the OX40 agonist ivuxolimab. The source of this sequence is an adult with an advanced solid tumor such as melanoma, head and neck, liver or kidney cancer. The sequence in DNA is TGTGCCAGCAGCCCCGTGGGAAGGGACGGCAATGAGCAGTTCTTC. Its product reads: CASSPVGRDGNEQFF.